In this sample, the clone carrying this T cell receptor (beta chain) turned up once. The sample originates from a study of blood T cell repertoires in COVID-19. Unmatched junction bases numbered 4, after V lost 3 bases and J lost 2 bases. Germline V gene sequence: CDR1 ENHRY, CDR2 SYGVKD. This CDR3 is built from 16 residues. The table came from immunoSEQ multiplex PCR; TCRdb's copy has only in-frame clones and leaves some out. The sample consists of tens of thousands of clones, around 83% of them appearing once. This clonotype originated in a woman in her 70s in a cohort sampled during active COVID-19. Input material: peripheral blood. J is TRBJ2-7 and V is TRBV10-3; 13 bases map to TRBD2. The chain's CDR3 is CAISDPGTSGAYEQYF. The CDR3 DNA reads TGTGCCATCAGTGACCCGGGGACTAGCGGGGCCTACGAGCAGTACTTC.